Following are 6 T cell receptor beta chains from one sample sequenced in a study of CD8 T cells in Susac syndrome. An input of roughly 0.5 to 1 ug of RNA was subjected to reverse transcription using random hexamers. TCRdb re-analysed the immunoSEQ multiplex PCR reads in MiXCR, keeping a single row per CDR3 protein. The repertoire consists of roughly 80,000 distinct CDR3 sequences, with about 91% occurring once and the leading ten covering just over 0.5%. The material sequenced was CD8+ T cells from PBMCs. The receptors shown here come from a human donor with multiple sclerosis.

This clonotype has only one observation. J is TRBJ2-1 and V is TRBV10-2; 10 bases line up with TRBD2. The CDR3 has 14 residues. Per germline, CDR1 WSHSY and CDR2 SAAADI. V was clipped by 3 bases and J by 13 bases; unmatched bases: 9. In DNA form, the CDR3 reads TGCGCCAGCAGTGACTTCTCTAGCGGGAGCCTTCAGTTCTTC. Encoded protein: CASSDFSSGSLQFF.

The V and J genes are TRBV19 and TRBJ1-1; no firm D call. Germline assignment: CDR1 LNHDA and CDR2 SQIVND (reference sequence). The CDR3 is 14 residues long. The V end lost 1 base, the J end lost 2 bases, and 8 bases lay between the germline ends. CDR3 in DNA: TGTGCCAGTAGTATAGGGTACAGCAACACTGAAGCTTTCTTT. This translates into CASSIGYSNTEAFF.

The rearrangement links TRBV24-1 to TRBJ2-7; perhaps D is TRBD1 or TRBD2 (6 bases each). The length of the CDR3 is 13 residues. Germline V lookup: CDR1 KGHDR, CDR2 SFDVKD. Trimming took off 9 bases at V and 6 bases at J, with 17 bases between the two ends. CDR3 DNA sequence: TGTGCCACCGGGGGGCAATCAGGGATCGAGCAGTACTTC. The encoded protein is CATGGQSGIEQYF.

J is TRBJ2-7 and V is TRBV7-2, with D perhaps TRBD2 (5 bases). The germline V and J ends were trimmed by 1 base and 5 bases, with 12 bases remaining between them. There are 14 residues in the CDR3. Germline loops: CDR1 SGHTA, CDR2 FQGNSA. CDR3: CASSLGLEGHEQYF. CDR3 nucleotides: TGTGCCAGCAGCTTAGGCCTCGAGGGCCACGAGCAGTACTTC.

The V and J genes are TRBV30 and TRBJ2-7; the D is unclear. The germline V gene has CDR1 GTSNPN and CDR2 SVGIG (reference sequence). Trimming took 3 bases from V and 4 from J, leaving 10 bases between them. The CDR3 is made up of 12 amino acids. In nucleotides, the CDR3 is TGTGCCTGGAGGGAGAAGGGATACGAGCAGTACTTC. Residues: CAWREKGYEQYF.

CDR3 amino acids: CASSWGLNTEAFF. The CDR3 coding sequence is TGTGCCAGCAGTTGGGGACTGAACACTGAAGCTTTCTTT. V and J are TRBV12-3 or TRBV12-4 and TRBJ1-1; weak D call: TRBD1 (5 bases). V lost 4 bases and J lost 0, with 6 bases in between. The CDR3 has 13 amino acids.